A selection of T cell receptor beta chains follows, all from one sample in a study of post-analysis software for immune sequencing data. TCRdb re-derived calls from the PCR reads in MiXCR, one entry per CDR3 protein. The sample shows some 450,000 distinct CDR3 sequences, less than 45% of them seen only once. Sequencing was done on a sample of blood. The receptors were sampled from a girl aged 5-17 years with multiple sclerosis. Both conserved end residues are part of each CDR3. Each record gives: CDR3 protein, D gene, J gene, V gene. D genes are given only for firm matches.

CDR3 protein: CASSIGQGETEAFF
D gene: TRBD1
J gene: TRBJ1-1
V gene: TRBV5-1

CDR3 protein: CASSLRTLAGNVGWVNEQFF
D gene: TRBD2
J gene: TRBJ2-1
V gene: TRBV28

CDR3 protein: CVSKTGTSEHNEQFF
D gene: TRBD2
J gene: TRBJ2-1
V gene: TRBV6-6

CDR3 protein: CSARWGQGGSKYNSPLHF
D gene: TRBD1
J gene: TRBJ1-6
V gene: TRBV20-1

CDR3 protein: CASSLAGARDTQYF
D gene: NA
J gene: TRBJ2-3
V gene: TRBV28

CDR3 protein: CASSPTGLAGAHNEQFF
D gene: TRBD2
J gene: TRBJ2-1
V gene: TRBV3-1

CDR3 protein: CAGSPRWGLQETQYF
D gene: NA
J gene: TRBJ2-5
V gene: TRBV4-3

CDR3 protein: CSASLGDLGPNYGYTF
D gene: NA
J gene: TRBJ1-2
V gene: TRBV20-1

CDR3 protein: CASSQLGLARGGSTDTQYF
D gene: TRBD2
J gene: TRBJ2-3
V gene: TRBV4-2

CDR3 protein: CASSLEGHGETQYF
D gene: NA
J gene: TRBJ2-5
V gene: TRBV7-3

CDR3 protein: CSARRGFDEQFF
D gene: NA
J gene: TRBJ2-1
V gene: TRBV20-1

CDR3 protein: CASSNQWHEQFF
D gene: NA
J gene: TRBJ2-1
V gene: TRBV13

CDR3 protein: CASSLLFESPQHF
D gene: NA
J gene: TRBJ1-5
V gene: TRBV7-9

CDR3 protein: CASSSGAPYNEQYF
D gene: NA
J gene: TRBJ2-5
V gene: TRBV5-1

CDR3 protein: CSAHSTAKETQYF
D gene: NA
J gene: TRBJ2-5
V gene: TRBV20-1

CDR3 protein: CASRPIAGGPTYNEQYF
D gene: TRBD2
J gene: TRBJ2-7
V gene: TRBV7-9

CDR3 protein: CAISESGMWGGNEQYF
D gene: TRBD2
J gene: TRBJ2-7
V gene: TRBV10-3

CDR3 protein: CASSLGDRGSHYGYTF
D gene: TRBD1
J gene: TRBJ1-2
V gene: TRBV7-6

CDR3 protein: CASSPGQGLNEQYF
D gene: TRBD1
J gene: TRBJ2-7
V gene: TRBV11-1

CDR3 protein: CASSAETETFNYGYTF
D gene: NA
J gene: TRBJ1-2
V gene: TRBV9

CDR3 protein: CANSQGTSGRRGNEQFF
D gene: TRBD2
J gene: TRBJ2-1
V gene: TRBV4-1

CDR3 protein: CASSQTTTGNYGYTF
D gene: NA
J gene: TRBJ1-2
V gene: TRBV7-9

CDR3 protein: CASSVEHYSGANVLTF
D gene: NA
J gene: TRBJ2-6
V gene: TRBV9

CDR3 protein: CASSTRGGTVEKLFF
D gene: NA
J gene: TRBJ1-4
V gene: TRBV28

CDR3 protein: CASTTGRGYGNTIYF
D gene: NA
J gene: TRBJ1-3
V gene: TRBV10-2

CDR3 protein: CACTLTSGSTDTQYF
D gene: TRBD2
J gene: TRBJ2-3
V gene: TRBV30

CDR3 protein: CSVYRGPLYNEQFF
D gene: TRBD1
J gene: TRBJ2-1
V gene: TRBV29-1

CDR3 protein: CASSYQRGSYNEQFF
D gene: TRBD2
J gene: TRBJ2-1
V gene: TRBV6-5

CDR3 protein: CASSQGGGEQFF
D gene: NA
J gene: TRBJ2-1
V gene: TRBV4-3

CDR3 protein: CATSRAGAPEQFF
D gene: NA
J gene: TRBJ2-1
V gene: TRBV15

CDR3 protein: CSARVDSHYEQYF
D gene: NA
J gene: TRBJ2-7
V gene: TRBV20-1

CDR3 protein: CASSLFLAGKTDTQYF
D gene: TRBD2
J gene: TRBJ2-3
V gene: TRBV5-1

CDR3 protein: CASSPPGLAGTDTQYF
D gene: TRBD2
J gene: TRBJ2-3
V gene: TRBV12-3/TRBV12-4

CDR3 protein: CASSLAGGTDEQYF
D gene: NA
J gene: TRBJ2-7
V gene: TRBV5-1

CDR3 protein: CSASPSGRPYEQYF
D gene: TRBD2
J gene: TRBJ2-7
V gene: TRBV20-1

CDR3 protein: CSAFRDRDEQYF
D gene: TRBD1
J gene: TRBJ2-7
V gene: TRBV20-1

CDR3 protein: CASSPVGEITDTQYF
D gene: NA
J gene: TRBJ2-3
V gene: TRBV12-3/TRBV12-4

CDR3 protein: CASPYSGHSIRVAFATPKNIQYF
D gene: NA
J gene: TRBJ2-4
V gene: TRBV9

CDR3 protein: CATSAGRTHEQFF
D gene: NA
J gene: TRBJ2-1
V gene: TRBV15

CDR3 protein: CASSRDLPSTDTQYF
D gene: NA
J gene: TRBJ2-3
V gene: TRBV7-2

CDR3 protein: CASSGLNHYGYTF
D gene: NA
J gene: TRBJ1-2
V gene: TRBV14

CDR3 protein: CASSRDPVAAHNEQFF
D gene: NA
J gene: TRBJ2-1
V gene: TRBV4-2

CDR3 protein: CASSLERGNEQFF
D gene: NA
J gene: TRBJ2-1
V gene: TRBV12-3/TRBV12-4

CDR3 protein: CASSLGGAGGPDNEQFF
D gene: TRBD2
J gene: TRBJ2-1
V gene: TRBV7-9

CDR3 protein: CASSKRDQFNYGYTF
D gene: NA
J gene: TRBJ1-2
V gene: TRBV27

CDR3 protein: CSVAEGTGGTDTQYF
D gene: TRBD1
J gene: TRBJ2-3
V gene: TRBV29-1